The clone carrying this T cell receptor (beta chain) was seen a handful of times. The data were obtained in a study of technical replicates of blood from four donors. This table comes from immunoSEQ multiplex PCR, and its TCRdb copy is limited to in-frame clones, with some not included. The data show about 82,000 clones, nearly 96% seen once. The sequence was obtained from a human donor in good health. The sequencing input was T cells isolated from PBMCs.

The CDR3 DNA is TGTGCCAGCAGTGATCAGGGGAACACTGAAGCTTTCTTT. Protein sequence: CASSDQGNTEAFF. The genes are TRBV6-4 and TRBJ1-1; a possible D gene is TRBD1 (5 bases). The CDR3 loop spans 13 amino acids. The V gene lost 3 bases and the J gene lost 1 base, with 6 bases spanning the gap. Germline-derived CDR1 and CDR2 are MRHNA and SNTAGT.